This TCR beta chain appears in the sequencing data of a study of shared clonotypes between healthy human individuals. This clone came up once. Trimming removed 2 bases from V and 7 bases from J, with 12 bases in between. The CDR3 totals 14 residues. CDR1 and CDR2 (germline): SGDLS, YYNGEE. Assay: immunoSEQ multiplex PCR; the TCRdb copy retains only in-frame clones and omits some. The sample lists 1,500,000 or so clones, around 97% occurring once. This TCR came from a man between 25 and 39 years old in good health. The V call is TRBV9, the J call TRBJ1-4, with D unclear. Sequenced sample: naive CD4+ T cells sorted from blood. The subset here: CD45RA+ positively selected. CDR3 loop: CASSVSGVGEKLFF. The CDR3 DNA reads TGTGCCAGCAGCGTTTCCGGGGTTGGTGAAAAACTGTTTTTT.